A single sample is the source of the 27 T cell receptor beta chains below, sequenced in a study of beta chain features in type 1 diabetes. All of the isolated RNA was reverse transcribed, so expressed TCRB transcripts were sequenced. Libraries were prepared by immunoSEQ multiplex PCR; TCRdb keeps only in-frame clonotypes and omits some of them. The data contain hundreds of thousands of clones, roughly 12% of them singletons. The material sequenced was naive CD4+ T cells from blood. Receptor source: a young man in good health.

The chain joins TRBV27 to TRBJ2-1; weak D call: TRBD1 (6 bases). In germline, CDR1 is MNHEY, CDR2 SMNVEV (reference sequence). Deletions cut 5 bases from V and 8 bases from J, with 22 bases between. The CDR3 is 16 amino acids. The CDR3 here is CASSTQIDRLEDEQFF. CDR3 coding DNA: TGTGCCAGCAGTACTCAGATTGACAGGCTCGAAGATGAGCAGTTCTTC.

The chain is built from TRBV9 and TRBJ2-5; 13 bases fit TRBD2. This CDR3 is built from 17 residues. Per the germline V gene, CDR1 is SGDLS and CDR2 is YYNGEE. V trimming: 4 bases; J trimming: 5 bases; junction bases outside the gene matches: 11. The CDR3 loop is CASSPWTSGSGMETQYF. The CDR3 DNA reads TGTGCCAGCAGCCCCTGGACTAGCGGGAGTGGAATGGAGACCCAGTACTTC.

This chain uses TRBV4-2 with TRBJ1-1; 8 bases are a match to TRBD1. The length of the CDR3 is 15 residues. CDR1 and CDR2 from the germline V gene are LGHNA and YNFKEQ. The V segment lost 1 base and the J segment 7 bases; nucleotides outside the gene matches: 8. CDR3 amino acids: CASSQVAGGGYEAFF. CDR3 sequence (DNA): TGTGCCAGCAGCCAAGTGGCAGGGGGCGGGTATGAAGCTTTCTTT.

The chain uses TRBV7-9 and TRBJ2-7; the match to TRBD2 covers 7 bases. CDR3 length equals 12 residues. Germline V gene data show CDR1 as SEHNR and CDR2 as FQNEAQ (reference sequence). Unmatched junction bases numbered 3, after V lost 6 bases and J lost 4 bases. The CDR3 DNA reads as TGTGCCAGCAGTCAGGGAGGGTACGAGCAGTACTTC. Encoded protein: CASSQGGYEQYF.

This clone has just a few counts. The chain has TRBV28 and TRBJ2-5; a possible D gene is TRBD2 (6 bases). V was pared by 3 bases and J by 3 bases, with 8 bases between. This CDR3 is 13 amino acids long. The germline gives CDR1 MDHEN, CDR2 SYDVKM. The CDR3 nucleotides are TGTGCCAGCAGTTTGCCTAGCGAAGAGACCCAGTACTTC. Its translation is CASSLPSEETQYF.

This rearrangement joins TRBV5-3 to TRBJ1-5; D gene unclear. TRBV5-3 counts as an open reading frame of uncertain function. V lost 3 bases to trimming and J lost 7 bases, with 17 bases between them. The CDR3 spans 15 residues. The CDR3 bases are TGTGCCAGAAGCTCGGGGTCCCCGCAAATGCAGCCCCAGCATTTT. This encodes CARSSGSPQMQPQHF.

The chain links TRBV6-5 to TRBJ1-2, with D uncertain. The germline V gene has CDR1 MNHEY and CDR2 SVGAGI. Trimming shortened V by 2 bases and J by 3 bases, and 7 bases separated the two germline ends. This CDR3 contains 13 residues. The CDR3 DNA follows: TGTGCCAGCAGTTACAAACATGACTATGGCTACACCTTC. Its translation is CASSYKHDYGYTF.

This CDR3 is CASSQDPPGGWTYEQYF. Written as DNA, the CDR3 is TGTGCCAGCAGCCAAGATCCCCCAGGGGGCTGGACCTACGAGCAGTACTTC. V gene TRBV4-2 combines with J gene TRBJ2-7; 8 nucleotides match TRBD1. CDR3 length equals 17 residues. Germline-derived CDR1 and CDR2 are LGHNA and YNFKEQ. The J segment lost 2 bases and the V segment lost 0 bases, leaving 9 bases of the junction unmatched.

A few counts support this clone. The V gene is TRBV14, the J gene TRBJ2-2, with 7 bases aligning to TRBD2. Losses at the gene ends were 0 bases for V and 1 base for J; bases not matched to a gene: 2. There are 16 residues in the CDR3. CDR1 is SGHDN, CDR2 FVKESK, per germline. For the CDR3, the DNA is TGTGCCAGCAGCCAAGAACTAGCGCGGAACACCGGGGAGCTGTTTTTT. This codes for CASSQELARNTGELFF.

The sample holds a few counts of this clone. V gene TRBV18 combines with J gene TRBJ2-5; D not resolved. The V gene lost 6 bases and the J gene lost 0 bases, with 5 bases spanning the gap. The CDR3 contains 12 residues. Germline-derived CDR1 and CDR2 are KGHSH and LQKENI. CDR3 amino acids: CASSLDQETQYF. For the CDR3, the DNA is TGTGCCAGCTCCCTAGACCAAGAGACCCAGTACTTC.

V and J are TRBV9 and TRBJ2-2; 8 bases are shared with TRBD1. The germline gives CDR1 SGDLS, CDR2 YYNGEE. V gave up 2 bases and J gave up 4 bases; unmatched junction bases: 4. CDR3 length: 15 amino acids. CDR3 amino acids: CASSVTGGITGELFF. For the CDR3, the DNA is TGTGCCAGCAGCGTCACAGGGGGTATCACCGGGGAGCTGTTTTTT.

The chain combines TRBV4-1 with TRBJ2-7; 7 bases fit TRBD2. This CDR3 has 15 residues. The trim removed 5 bases at V and 5 bases at J, leaving 12 bases unmatched. Per the germline V gene, CDR1 is MGHRA and CDR2 is YSYEKL. The CDR3 nucleotides read TGCGCCAGCAGCTTTATTGGCGGGAGATCCGACGAGCAGTACTTC. This gives the protein CASSFIGGRSDEQYF.

This clone was seen a handful of times. This sequence joins TRBV2 and TRBJ2-1, with D possibly being TRBD2 (5 bases). V was trimmed by 7 bases and J by 6 bases, leaving 19 bases between them. There are 15 residues in the CDR3. CDR1 is SNHLY, CDR2 FYNNEI, per germline. As DNA, the CDR3 is TGTGCCAGCACCGAGGGTCTAGCTACCGGCAATGAGCAGTTCTTC. Protein product: CASTEGLATGNEQFF.

The sample holds a few counts of this clone. CDR3 sequence: CTSSQHRLAGGF. The CDR3 DNA reads TGCACCAGCAGCCAACACCGACTAGCCGGAGGTTTC. This sequence joins TRBV1 and TRBJ2-7; the table calls TRBD2, which could not be checked here. TRBV1 constitutes a pseudogene. The CDR3 consists of 12 residues.

V and J are TRBV27 and TRBJ2-1; 10 nucleotides align to TRBD2. This CDR3 spans 16 amino acids. Trimming took 4 bases from V and 3 from J; bases not matched to a gene: 6. Per the germline V gene, CDR1 is MNHEY and CDR2 is SMNVEV (reference sequence). The CDR3 is CASSSQSGRVYNEQFF. Written as DNA, the CDR3 is TGTGCCAGCAGTTCCCAAAGCGGGAGGGTCTACAATGAGCAGTTCTTC.

The chain has TRBV9 and TRBJ1-2, with a tentative D call TRBD1 (6 bases). This CDR3 has 17 residues. Trimming shortened V by 0 bases and J by 4 bases, and 19 bases separated the two germline ends. Germline V gene data show CDR1 as SGDLS and CDR2 as YYNGEE. The CDR3 DNA sequence: TGTGCCAGCAGCGTAGGACGAATCAGGGGCGAAAGCTATGGCTACACCTTC. This sequence encodes CASSVGRIRGESYGYTF.

This clone was seen only a few times. The chain has TRBV28 and TRBJ2-7; tentative D call: TRBD1 (6 bases). CDR1 and CDR2 from the germline V gene are MDHEN and SYDVKM. The CDR3 extends over 14 amino acids. Trimming removed 8 bases from V and 1 base from J, with 15 bases in between. The DNA of the CDR3 is TGTGCCAGCTCAGGACAGCCGGGATCCTACGAGCAGTACTTC. It codes for CASSGQPGSYEQYF.

The genes are TRBV6-4 and TRBJ2-7; 9 positions agree with TRBD1. The germline CDR1 and CDR2 sequences are MRHNA and SNTAGT. V was pared by 5 bases and J by 7 bases, with 9 bases of the junction left unmatched. The CDR3 totals 14 residues. The chain's CDR3 is CASSPGTGPLEQYF. CDR3 nucleotide sequence: TGTGCCAGCAGTCCCGGGACAGGGCCCTTAGAGCAGTACTTC.

This clone was seen only a few times. The chain links TRBV9 to TRBJ2-1; 8 bases agree with TRBD2. The CDR3 is made up of 16 amino acids. Trimming at V came to 5 bases and at J to 9 bases, leaving 16 bases not matched to a gene. Germline V gives CDR1 SGDLS, CDR2 YYNGEE. CDR3: CASSGGGTRGSGEQFF. CDR3 nucleotide sequence: TGTGCCAGCAGTGGGGGGGGGACTAGGGGCTCCGGTGAGCAGTTCTTC.

This clone was detected a few times. The sample contains more than one DNA sequence encoding this CDR3. This chain uses TRBV28 with TRBJ2-7, with a possible D match to TRBD1 (5 bases). The V end was cut by 5 bases, the J end by 3 bases, with 8 bases between. Germline loops: CDR1 MDHEN, CDR2 SYDVKM. CDR3 length: 12 residues. CDR3 sequence reads: CASSLQGYEQYF. CDR3 sequence (DNA): TGTGCCAGCAGTCTTCAGGGCTACGAGCAGTACTTC.

The chain links TRBV5-1 to TRBJ2-3; TRBD2 is a possible D gene (6 bases). There are 15 residues in the CDR3. The V and J ends lost 0 bases and 1 base respectively, with 9 bases between them. Per germline, CDR1 SGHRS and CDR2 YFSETQ. Here the CDR3 DNA reads TGCGCCAGCAGCTTGGTGGGGGGACGCACAGATACGCAGTATTTT. Its translation is CASSLVGGRTDTQYF.

The chain employs TRBV4-3 and TRBJ2-1, with 9 bases matching TRBD1. V gave up 1 base and J gave up 8 bases; unmatched junction bases: 12. Germline values: CDR1 LGHNA, CDR2 YSLEER. The CDR3 extends over 17 amino acids. Here the CDR3 reads CASSQALPGQGSDEQFF. Written as DNA, the CDR3 is TGCGCCAGCAGCCAAGCACTACCGGGACAGGGATCGGATGAGCAGTTCTTC.

The chain combines TRBV10-3 with TRBJ1-1; D gene ambiguous. CDR1 is ENHRY, CDR2 SYGVKD, per germline. The length of the CDR3 is 14 residues. With 10 bases removed from V and 0 bases from J, the gap between germline ends came to 15 bases. The CDR3 reads CATSMAGMNTEAFF. The CDR3 DNA is TGTGCCACCTCAATGGCGGGGATGAACACTGAAGCTTTCTTT.

This clone has a count of ten or more. This chain links TRBV4-2 with TRBJ2-1; 13 bases match TRBD2. The V and J ends lost 2 bases and 11 bases, in that order; junction bases with no gene match: 3. The germline V gene has CDR1 LGHNA and CDR2 YNFKEQ. The CDR3 loop spans 14 amino acids. The CDR3, as DNA: TGTGCCAGCAGCCAACGGACTAGCGGGAGTAAGCAGTTCTTC. Its protein is CASSQRTSGSKQFF.

This clone was observed a single time. The chain uses TRBV7-9 and TRBJ2-1; the match to TRBD1 covers 7 bases. V dropped 0 bases and J dropped 7; count of bases not matched to a gene: 9. Germline values: CDR1 SEHNR, CDR2 FQNEAQ (reference sequence). The CDR3 spans 16 residues. The CDR3 nucleotides read TGTGCCAGCAGCTTAGCGTGGAAGGGGGCGCATAATGAGCAGTTCTTC. Its translation: CASSLAWKGAHNEQFF.

The chain is built from TRBV5-6 and TRBJ2-7, with TRBD1 as a possible D gene (6 bases). This CDR3 region has 14 residues. V lost 4 bases to trimming and J lost 7 bases, with 18 bases between them. From germline, CDR1 is SGHDT and CDR2 YYEEEE. The CDR3 sequence is CASSHGQPGEEQYF. The CDR3 coding sequence is TGTGCCAGCAGCCACGGACAGCCTGGTGAGGAGCAGTACTTC.

The chain uses TRBV4-2 and TRBJ2-2; the D gene is possibly TRBD2 (5 bases). The germline V gene has CDR1 LGHNA and CDR2 YNFKEQ. V lost 6 bases and J lost 1, with 15 bases in between. This CDR3 comprises 16 residues. In DNA form, the CDR3 reads TGTGCCAGCAGAATAGGGAGCCAAGGGAACACCGGGGAGCTGTTTTTT. Encoded protein: CASRIGSQGNTGELFF.